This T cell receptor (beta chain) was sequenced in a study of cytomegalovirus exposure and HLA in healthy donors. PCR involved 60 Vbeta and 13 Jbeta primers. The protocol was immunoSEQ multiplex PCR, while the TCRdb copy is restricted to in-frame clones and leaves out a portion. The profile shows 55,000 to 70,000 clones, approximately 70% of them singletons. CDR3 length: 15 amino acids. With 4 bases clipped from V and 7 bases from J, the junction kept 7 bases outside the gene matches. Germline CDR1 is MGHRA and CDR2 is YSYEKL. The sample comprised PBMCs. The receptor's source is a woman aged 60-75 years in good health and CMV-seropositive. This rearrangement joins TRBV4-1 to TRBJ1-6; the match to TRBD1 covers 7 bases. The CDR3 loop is CASSPPGTANSPLHF. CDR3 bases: TGCGCCAGCAGCCCTCCCGGGACAGCAAATTCACCCCTCCACTTT.